This TCR beta chain was retrieved from a study of technical replicates of blood from a handful of donors. Generated by immunoSEQ multiplex PCR, the TCRdb table keeps only in-frame clones and is missing some. This table has fewer than 100,000 clones, about 94% appearing once. Germline V gene lookup returns CDR1 SGHRS and CDR2 YFSETQ. V shed 4 bases and J 7 bases; nucleotides not matched to a gene: 6. This CDR3 is built from 14 residues. The source of this sequence is a human donor in good health. The chain recombines TRBV5-1 with TRBJ1-1, with 11 bases matching TRBD1. Sequenced material: T cells isolated from PBMCs. The CDR3 DNA follows: TGCGCCAGCAGCCCCGGACAGGGGGCTGGTGAAGCTTTCTTT. Translating it yields CASSPGQGAGEAFF.